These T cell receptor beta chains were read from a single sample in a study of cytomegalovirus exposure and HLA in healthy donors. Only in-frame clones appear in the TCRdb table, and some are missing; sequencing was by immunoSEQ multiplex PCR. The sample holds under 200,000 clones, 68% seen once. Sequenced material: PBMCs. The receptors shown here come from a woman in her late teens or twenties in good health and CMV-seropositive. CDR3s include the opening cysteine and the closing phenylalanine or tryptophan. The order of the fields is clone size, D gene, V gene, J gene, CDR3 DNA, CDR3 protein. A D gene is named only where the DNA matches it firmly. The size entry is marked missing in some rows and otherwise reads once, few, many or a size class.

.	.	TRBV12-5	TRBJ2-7	TGTGCTAGTGGCCCACTTTTACAGGGCCCGTACTTC	CASGPLLQGPYF
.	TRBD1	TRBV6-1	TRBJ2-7	TGTGCCAGCAGAGAGTACAGGGGGCGATCCTACGAGCAGTACTTC	CASREYRGRSYEQYF
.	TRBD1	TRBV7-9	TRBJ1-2	TGTGCCAGCAGCCTAAGACAGGGGGCTAACTATGGCTACACCTTC	CASSLRQGANYGYTF
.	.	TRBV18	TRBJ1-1	TGTGCCAGCTCCCTAGACACTGAAGCTTTCTTT	CASSLDTEAFF
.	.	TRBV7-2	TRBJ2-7	TGTGCCAGCAGCTTAGGAGCGGGCCCACTCTACGAGCAGTACTTC	CASSLGAGPLYEQYF
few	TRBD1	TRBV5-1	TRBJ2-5	TGCGCCAGCAGCTCGGGACAGGGGAGGGAGACCCAGTACTTC	CASSSGQGRETQYF
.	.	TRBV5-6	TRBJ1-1	TGTGCCAGCAGCTTGGACTTTTCGCCCATGAACACTGAAGCTTTCTTT	CASSLDFSPMNTEAFF
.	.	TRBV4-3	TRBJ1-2	TGCGCCAGCAGCCAAGAGGGGCGGGGTCGCAACTATGGCTACACCTTC	CASSQEGRGRNYGYTF
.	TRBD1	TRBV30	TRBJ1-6	TGTGCCTGGAGTACGTTGGGACAGGGGTTAAATTCACCCCTCCACTTT	CAWSTLGQGLNSPLHF
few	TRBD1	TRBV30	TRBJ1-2	TGTGCCTGGAGTTTAACCACAGGGGCGGGGGGCTACACCTTC	CAWSLTTGAGGYTF
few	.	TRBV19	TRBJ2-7	TGTGCCAGTAGTCCAGGGCCCAGTGAGCAGTACTTC	CASSPGPSEQYF
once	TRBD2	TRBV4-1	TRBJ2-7	TGCGCCAGCAGCGGACTAGCTCAATCCTACGAGCAGTACTTC	CASSGLAQSYEQYF
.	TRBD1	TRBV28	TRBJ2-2	TGTGCCAGCAGTTCTCCGGGACAGGGCACCACCGGGGAGCTGTTTTTT	CASSSPGQGTTGELFF
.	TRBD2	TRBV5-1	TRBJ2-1	TGCGCCAGCAGCTTCCAAGCGGGAGGACGAAATGAGCAGTTCTTC	CASSFQAGGRNEQFF
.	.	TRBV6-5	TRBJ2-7	TGTGCCAGCAGTTACGGGTATAGCAGCTACGAGCAGTACTTC	CASSYGYSSYEQYF
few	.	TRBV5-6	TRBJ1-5	TGTGCCAGCAGCTTTTACAATCAGCCCCAGCATTTT	CASSFYNQPQHF
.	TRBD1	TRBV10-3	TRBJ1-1	TGTGCCATCAGTGAAAGGACAGGGGGACCTGAAGCTTTCTTT	CAISERTGGPEAFF
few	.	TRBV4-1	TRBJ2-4	TGCGCCAGCGTACAGGTTGGGACCAAAAACATTCAGTACTTC	CASVQVGTKNIQYF
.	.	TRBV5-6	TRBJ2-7	TGTGCCAGCAGCTTGGGGGGGCGAGCCTCCTACGAGCAGTACTTC	CASSLGGRASYEQYF
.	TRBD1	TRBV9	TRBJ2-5	TGTGCCAGTAGCGGACAGGGTCAAGAGACCCAGTACTTC	CASSGQGQETQYF
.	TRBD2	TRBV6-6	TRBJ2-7	TGTGCCAGCAGTTACTCGTCAGCGGGGGGCTCCTACGAGCAGTACTTC	CASSYSSAGGSYEQYF
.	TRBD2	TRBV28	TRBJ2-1	TGTGCCAGCAGTTTATTAGCGGGAGGCTCCTACAATGAGCAGTTCTTC	CASSLLAGGSYNEQFF